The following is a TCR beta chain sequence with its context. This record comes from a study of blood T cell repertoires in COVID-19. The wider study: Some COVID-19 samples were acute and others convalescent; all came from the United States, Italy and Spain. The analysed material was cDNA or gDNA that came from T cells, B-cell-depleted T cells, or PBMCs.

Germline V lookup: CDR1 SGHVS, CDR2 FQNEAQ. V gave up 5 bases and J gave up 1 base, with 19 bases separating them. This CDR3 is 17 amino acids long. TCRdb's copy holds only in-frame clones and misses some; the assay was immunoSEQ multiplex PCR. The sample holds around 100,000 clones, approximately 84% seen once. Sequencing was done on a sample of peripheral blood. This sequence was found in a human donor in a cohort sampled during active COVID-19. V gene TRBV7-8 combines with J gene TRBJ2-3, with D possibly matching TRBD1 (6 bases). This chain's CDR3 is CASSPFGGEGGTDTQYF. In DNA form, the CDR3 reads TGTGCCAGCAGCCCCTTTGGGGGAGAGGGGGGCACAGATACGCAGTATTTT.